Listed below are T cell receptor beta chains from one sample, sequenced in a study of cytomegalovirus exposure and HLA in healthy donors. The assay was immunoSEQ multiplex PCR, and TCRdb's table has in-frame clones only and misses some. The sample has about 190,000 clones, roughly four fifths seen once. Sequenced input: PBMCs. These receptors all come from a woman aged 25 to 39 in good health and CMV-seropositive. The CDR3 runs from the conserved cysteine through the conserved F or W. The order of the fields is V gene, J gene, clone size, D gene, CDR3 DNA, CDR3 protein. The D gene is left open where the match is weak. Clone size is not always given. Where it is, it says once, few, many or a class for expanded clones.

TRBV28,TRBJ2-7,-,TRBD2,TGTGCCAGCAGCCCCGGACTAGCGGGACCCTACGAGCAGTACTTC,CASSPGLAGPYEQYF
TRBV13,TRBJ2-1,-,TRBD2,TGTGCCAGCAGCGCTCTGACTAGCGGACAAGGGAATGAGCAGTTCTTC,CASSALTSGQGNEQFF
TRBV20-1,TRBJ2-1,once,-,TGCAGTGCTGGTTACAACAATGAGCAGTTCTTC,CSAGYNNEQFF
TRBV29-1,TRBJ1-1,-,TRBD1,TGCAGCGTTTACGAGGGGGCGGTGAACACTGAAGCTTTCTTT,CSVYEGAVNTEAFF
TRBV4-1,TRBJ2-1,-,-,TGCGCCAGCAGCCAAGGACTTGACAATGAGCAGTTCTTC,CASSQGLDNEQFF
TRBV25-1,TRBJ1-2,-,-,TGTGCCAGCAGCTATAGAGGGGGGGATGGCTACACCTTC,CASSYRGGDGYTF
TRBV11-2,TRBJ2-7,-,-,TGTGCCAGCAGCTTAGACTACAGGGACTCCTACGAGCAGTACTTC,CASSLDYRDSYEQYF
TRBV11-2,TRBJ2-7,-,-,TGTGCCAGCAGCTACACCCGCACTCAGGGCGAGCAGTACTTC,CASSYTRTQGEQYF
TRBV27,TRBJ2-7,few,TRBD1,TGTGCCAGCAGTCCTACGCAGGGGGCGGGTGAGCAGTACTTC,CASSPTQGAGEQYF
TRBV27,TRBJ1-6,-,TRBD1,TGTGCCAGCAATCCCGGGACAGCGCTATCGCCCCTCCACTTT,CASNPGTALSPLHF
TRBV27,TRBJ2-7,-,-,TGTGCCAGCAAGGGGTTTCGAGAGTACTTC,CASKGFREYF
TRBV11-3,TRBJ2-3,-,-,TGTGCCAGCAGCTTATCAGGGACTAGCACAGATACGCAGTATTTT,CASSLSGTSTDTQYF
TRBV19,TRBJ2-3,-,TRBD1,TGTGCCATCCCTCTTCCCGGGACAGAGCCCACAGATACGCAGTATTTT,CAIPLPGTEPTDTQYF
TRBV5-1,TRBJ2-7,few,TRBD1,TGCGCCAGCAGCCTAGGGACAGGGGCCCCGGACGAGCAGTACTTC,CASSLGTGAPDEQYF
TRBV5-6,TRBJ1-1,-,-,TGTGCCAGCAGCTTACGGGACACTAACACTGAAGCTTTCTTT,CASSLRDTNTEAFF
TRBV20-1,TRBJ2-1,-,-,TGCAGTGCTAGTTTCCTTGAGCAGTTCTTC,CSASFLEQFF
TRBV10-3,TRBJ1-2,-,TRBD1,TGTGCCATCAGAGGAGGGGGCGGCCTTGGCTACACCTTC,CAIRGGGGLGYTF
TRBV7-9,TRBJ1-5,-,TRBD1,TGTGCCAGCAGCTTGGGGACAGGGAGCAATCAGCCCCAGCATTTT,CASSLGTGSNQPQHF
TRBV5-4,TRBJ2-2,-,-,TGTGCCAGCAGCTTTAGTTTATTTGGACTGGCTAACACCGGGGAGCTGTTTTTT,CASSFSLFGLANTGELFF
TRBV6-4,TRBJ2-2,few,-,TGTGCCAGCAGTGACTCGCCTAGGGGAGGGCTGTTTTTT,CASSDSPRGGLFF
TRBV6-1,TRBJ1-5,-,-,TGTGCCAGCAGTGAATCCGGGGGGAATCAGCCCCAGCATTTT,CASSESGGNQPQHF
TRBV9,TRBJ2-3,-,TRBD1,TGTGCCAGCAGCTTCTCAGGGGGAAGCACAGATACGCAGTATTTT,CASSFSGGSTDTQYF
TRBV5-1,TRBJ2-1,-,TRBD2,TGCGCCAGCAGCTTGGAACAGCGGGGGTTCAATGAGCAGTTCTTC,CASSLEQRGFNEQFF
TRBV5-4,TRBJ2-1,-,-,TGTGCCAGCAGCTTGGTCAACAATGAGCAGTTCTTC,CASSLVNNEQFF
TRBV5-1,TRBJ1-1,-,TRBD1,TGCGCCAGCAGCTCAGTCGGACAGGGGGCGACGCGCAGCACTGAAGCTTTCTTT,CASSSVGQGATRSTEAFF
TRBV27,TRBJ1-1,-,TRBD1,TGTGCCAGCAGTTTATCCCTCAGGGGGAGCACTGAAGCTTTCTTT,CASSLSLRGSTEAFF
TRBV6-1,TRBJ2-1,-,TRBD1,TGTGCCAGCAGTCCGCAGGGGGATGAGCAGTTCTTC,CASSPQGDEQFF